The present entry profiles one TCR beta chain with its context. The antigen is not known. The sample is drawn from a study of PD-L1 blockade in urothelial cancer. Study overall: Blood samples had a median of approximately 150,000 T cells, 80,000 to 100,000 unique TCRs, and clonality roughly 0.073.

The sample's time point: peripheral blood 6 weeks after treatment start. Study-level points and caveats: Better survival was predicted by below-median pretreatment blood TCR clonality.

This table comes from immunoSEQ multiplex PCR, and its TCRdb copy is limited to in-frame clones, with some not included. The sample records 100,000 to 150,000 clones, 86% being singletons. This CDR3 region has 12 residues. Deletions cut 6 bases from V and 4 bases from J, with 9 bases between. In germline, CDR1 is MNHEY, CDR2 SVGAGI. The input for sequencing was PBMCs, taken around atezolizumab (anti-PD-L1) treatment. The V and J genes are TRBV6-5 and TRBJ1-2; no reliable D call. The receptor was derived from a man aged 50-59 years with urothelial cancer. CDR3 coding DNA: TGTGCCAGCAGAGACACTTCCTATGGCTACACCTTC. Amino acid sequence: CASRDTSYGYTF.